This T cell receptor (beta chain) was profiled in a study of blood T cell repertoires in COVID-19. Study-level information: PBMCs, B-cell-depleted T cells, or T cells provided the cDNA or gDNA that made up the material.

Repertoires were generated with immunoSEQ multiplex PCR, while TCRdb's copy carries only in-frame clones and drops some. The repertoire holds 120,000 to 150,000 clones, with less than 90% as singletons. This CDR3 spans 16 amino acids. The germline gives CDR1 LGHDT, CDR2 YNNKEL (reference sequence). V lost 4 bases and J lost 0, with 13 bases in between. Seattle researchers signed up patients amid active infection and tracked them longitudinally. This receptor was identified in a human donor with COVID-19, enrolled during active disease. The donor label of this sample is uncertain. Sample: peripheral blood. The chain links TRBV3-1 (or the pseudogene TRBV3-2) to TRBJ1-3; D is perhaps TRBD1 (5 bases). The CDR3 protein is CASSPRGGDSGNTIYF. The CDR3 coding sequence is TGTGCCAGCAGCCCCCGTGGGGGGGACTCTGGAAACACCATATATTTT.